Listed below are T cell receptor beta chains from one sample, sequenced in a study of graft-versus-host responses after intestinal transplantation. TCRdb keeps only in-frame clones here, not all; method: immunoSEQ multiplex PCR. The sample carries roughly 36,000 clones, roughly 87% recorded once. Sequenced here: PBMCs, sampled roughly 34 months after transplant. These receptors all stem from a human patient who received an intestinal transplant, so some T cells may come from the graft donor. Both conserved end residues are part of each CDR3. A D gene is named only where the DNA matches it firmly. Rows give clone size only sometimes, using once, few, many, or a class for an expanded clone.

TGCGCCAGCAGCTTGGGACCTCAGGGGGAGCTGTTTTTT	CASSLGPQGELFF	TRBV5-1	.	.	TRBJ2-2
TGCGCCAGCAGCCCCACCGGGACAGGGATTTACGAGCAGTACTTC	CASSPTGTGIYEQYF	TRBV5-1	TRBD1	.	TRBJ2-7
TGTGCCAGCACCCCTACTACGAACACCGGGGAGCTGTTTTTT	CASTPTTNTGELFF	TRBV7-9	.	.	TRBJ2-2
TGTGCCAGCAGTTTATTTGGGAGCTCCTACAATGAGCAGTTCTTC	CASSLFGSSYNEQFF	TRBV27	.	few	TRBJ2-1
TGCGCCAGCAGCTTGACCGCAGCGGGGCAAGAGACCCAGTACTTC	CASSLTAAGQETQYF	TRBV5-1	TRBD2	.	TRBJ2-5
TGTGCCAGCAGCTTAGTTGCGGGGGGGCTCTACGAGCAGTACTTC	CASSLVAGGLYEQYF	TRBV7-8	TRBD2	.	TRBJ2-7
TGCGCCAGCAGCCCCGGAGGGATGAACACTGAAGCTTTCTTT	CASSPGGMNTEAFF	TRBV5-1	.	once	TRBJ1-1
TGTGCCAGCAGCGTAGACAGGGACACTGAAGCTTTCTTT	CASSVDRDTEAFF	TRBV9	.	.	TRBJ1-1
TGTGCCAGCAGCTTAGTAGCGAGGAACACCGGGGAGCTGTTTTTT	CASSLVARNTGELFF	TRBV7-9	.	.	TRBJ2-2
TGTGCCAGCAGTTTACAGGGGCGGGTCCTAACTGAAGCTTTCTTT	CASSLQGRVLTEAFF	TRBV27	.	.	TRBJ1-1
TGTGCCAGCAGCTTTGGGACTAGCGTCAGTTCCTACGAGCAGTACTTC	CASSFGTSVSSYEQYF	TRBV11-2	TRBD2	.	TRBJ2-7
TGTGCCAGCGAGGCAGGGGAAGTGGATGAGCAGTTCTTC	CASEAGEVDEQFF	TRBV2	.	.	TRBJ2-1
TGTGCCAGCTCGCTAAGGACACACACAGATACGCAGTATTTT	CASSLRTHTDTQYF	TRBV18	.	.	TRBJ2-3
TGTGCCTGGACCCGGTTGGGCCCCGTTGAGCAGTTCTTC	CAWTRLGPVEQFF	TRBV30	.	once	TRBJ2-1
TGTGCCAGCAGTTTAGGGACTAGCGGGGGCGGGGGGCAAGAGACCCAGTACTTC	CASSLGTSGGGGQETQYF	TRBV28	TRBD2	.	TRBJ2-5
TGTGCCAGCAGTTCGCCGACAGGGGAGGGACATGGCTACACCTTC	CASSSPTGEGHGYTF	TRBV28	TRBD1	once	TRBJ1-2
TGTGCCAGCAGTGAAGCGCCGTCCTCTGGAAACACCATATATTTT	CASSEAPSSGNTIYF	TRBV6-1	.	.	TRBJ1-3
TGTGCCAGCAGCGTAGCTTTGGGGAACACTGAAGCTTTCTTT	CASSVALGNTEAFF	TRBV9	.	few	TRBJ1-1
TGTGCCAGCAGCTTGTACAGGGCTGGCTACACCTTC	CASSLYRAGYTF	TRBV5-4	.	.	TRBJ1-2
TGTGCCAGTAGTTCCTCTAGCGGGGGAGGTGGGAACAATGAGCAGTTCTTC	CASSSSSGGGGNNEQFF	TRBV19	TRBD2	few	TRBJ2-1
TGTGCCAGCAGGCCATTTATTGCAACTAATGAAAAACTGTTTTTT	CASRPFIATNEKLFF	TRBV28	.	once	TRBJ1-4
TGCGCCAGCAGCTTAGCGGGGGGTAGGGAGACCCAGTACTTC	CASSLAGGRETQYF	TRBV5-1	TRBD2	.	TRBJ2-5
TGTGCCAGCAGTGAGGTCTCTGGGGCCAACGTCCTGACTTTC	CASSEVSGANVLTF	TRBV6-1	.	.	TRBJ2-6
TGTGCCAGCAGCTTAGGGCTAGCGGGCTTCTACAATGAGCAGTTCTTC	CASSLGLAGFYNEQFF	TRBV11-2	TRBD2	.	TRBJ2-1
TGTGCCAGCAGTGAAAGAGGGTTTGGCACTGAAGCTTTCTTT	CASSERGFGTEAFF	TRBV2	.	.	TRBJ1-1
TGTGCCAGCAGCGTAGGGGACAGGCTGAACACTGAAGCTTTCTTT	CASSVGDRLNTEAFF	TRBV9	TRBD1	once	TRBJ1-1
TGTGCCAGCAGTTCGACAGGGGAAATGGCTTTCTTT	CASSSTGEMAFF	TRBV28	TRBD1	.	TRBJ1-1
TGTGCCACCGTGCCTGGCAGCGATTTAGAGACCCAGTACTTC	CATVPGSDLETQYF	TRBV6-1	.	.	TRBJ2-5
TGTGCCAGCAGCTTGAGGAGGCAAGAGACCCAGTACTTC	CASSLRRQETQYF	TRBV5-4	.	.	TRBJ2-5
TGTGCCAGCAGCGATAGCGGGCAGCAGTTCTTC	CASSDSGQQFF	TRBV5-6	TRBD2	.	TRBJ2-1
TGTGCCAGCAGCTTTGACAGGAGAAATCAGCCCCAGCATTTT	CASSFDRRNQPQHF	TRBV5-5	.	.	TRBJ1-5
TGTGCCAGCAGCGAAAGACGGGGGACTGGAAACACCATATATTTT	CASSERRGTGNTIYF	TRBV7-9	.	.	TRBJ1-3
TGTGCCAGCGGGCTCGGGCTGAACACTGAAGCTTTCTTT	CASGLGLNTEAFF	TRBV7-9	.	.	TRBJ1-1
TGTGCCAGCAGCCAAGGTGGGTCGGAGCGGCATTTCTCCTACAATGAGCAGTTCTTC	CASSQGGSERHFSYNEQFF	TRBV4-2	.	.	TRBJ2-1
TGTGCCAGCAGCTTACAGGGGCCCCATAATTCACCCCTCCACTTT	CASSLQGPHNSPLHF	TRBV11-2	.	.	TRBJ1-6
TGTGCCAGCAGCGTAGCTGGAGGATCCTATAATTCACCCCTCCACTTT	CASSVAGGSYNSPLHF	TRBV9	.	.	TRBJ1-6
TGTGCCAGCAGTGACTCGATGGGGAGCACAGATACGCAGTATTTT	CASSDSMGSTDTQYF	TRBV6-4	.	.	TRBJ2-3
TGTGCCAGCATTGACTGGGAGAATCCCTATGGCTACACCTTC	CASIDWENPYGYTF	TRBV28	.	.	TRBJ1-2
TGCAGCGTTGAAGTAATTAATGAGCAGTTCTTC	CSVEVINEQFF	TRBV29-1	.	.	TRBJ2-1
TGTGCCAGCAGGAAAGCCACCGGGGAGCTGTTTTTT	CASRKATGELFF	TRBV5-8	.	.	TRBJ2-2
TGTGCCAGCAGCTTAGGAGGACAGTCTGAAGCTTTCTTT	CASSLGGQSEAFF	TRBV7-3	.	.	TRBJ1-1
TGTGCCAGCAGCTTAGAAGGGGACGCCGGGGAGCTGTTTTTT	CASSLEGDAGELFF	TRBV7-9	.	.	TRBJ2-2
TGTGCCAGCACCGCGGATGGATTCGTCACAGATACGCAGTATTTT	CASTADGFVTDTQYF	TRBV2	.	.	TRBJ2-3
TGCGCCAGCAGCCAAGATCTGTTCTGGCCCCCGTTCTTC	CASSQDLFWPPFF	TRBV4-1	.	.	TRBJ2-1
TGCGCCAGCAGCTTGGACGGTGGTGTCAATGAGCAGTTCTTC	CASSLDGGVNEQFF	TRBV5-1	.	.	TRBJ2-1
TGCGCCAGCAGCTGGGGGTCAACAGGGGCGTATGGCTACACCTTC	CASSWGSTGAYGYTF	TRBV5-1	TRBD1	.	TRBJ1-2
TGTGCCAGTATGGGGAACAGGGCTCTCAATCAGCCCCAGCATTTT	CASMGNRALNQPQHF	TRBV19	.	.	TRBJ1-5
TGTGCCAGCAGCGCTCCAAAGACCCAGTACTTC	CASSAPKTQYF	TRBV2	.	once	TRBJ2-5